The T cell receptor beta chain under discussion was sequenced for a study of spatial heterogeneity in lung cancer. Study context: Alpha-chain sequences were consistently detected less often than beta-chain sequences. Raw reads showed each unique TCR and UMI combination turning up more than ten times on average.

This clonotype was observed many times. Its antigen remains unknown. TCRdb re-derived calls from the 5' RACE reads in MiXCR, one entry per CDR3 protein. The sample consists of roughly 28,000 distinct CDR3 sequences, about 7.6% of them appearing once. Stated time point: sample taken at primary tumor resection. The donors comprised around 72 untreated early-stage non-small cell lung cancer patients. Tumor, nontumor lung or frozen PBMC supplied whole RNA, sequenced without sorting. This CDR3 contains 17 residues. Per germline, CDR1 SGHTA and CDR2 FQGNSA. V trimming: 4 bases; J trimming: 3 bases; junction bases outside the gene matches: 6. Findings of the study overall: Tumor mutation counts were tracked by expanded intratumoral alpha and beta TCR counts.

The chain recombines TRBV7-2 with TRBJ2-7; 16 nucleotides align to TRBD2. This material consisted of lung tumor tissue, taken at surgery. This TCR was sampled from a male donor with early-stage non-small cell lung cancer. CDR3 loop: CASSSGLAGGLRYEQYF. In DNA form, the CDR3 reads TGTGCCAGCAGCTCGGGACTAGCGGGGGGGCTTCGCTACGAGCAGTACTTC.